What follows are 9 T cell receptor beta chains derived from one specimen sequenced in a study of blood T cell repertoires in COVID-19. The data were produced by immunoSEQ multiplex PCR, yet TCRdb's version contains in-frame clones alone and is incomplete. The sample shows a few hundred thousand clones, around four fifths of them seen only once. Input material: peripheral blood. These receptors all stem from a woman older than 75 with COVID-19, enrolled during active disease.

This clone appeared once. The chain is built from TRBV10-1 and TRBJ2-5; 9 bases are a match to TRBD2. The V segment lost 4 bases and the J segment 3 bases; nucleotides outside the gene matches: 6. This CDR3 region has 15 residues. Germline lookup yields CDR1 WNHNN and CDR2 SYGVQD (reference sequence). The CDR3 sequence is CASSGRLAGKETQYF. As DNA, the CDR3 is TGCGCCAGCAGTGGACGTCTAGCGGGAAAAGAGACCCAGTACTTC.

The chain recombines TRBV25-1 with TRBJ2-3; TRBD2 is a possible D gene (6 bases). CDR3 length equals 16 residues. Trimming cost V 4 bases and J 2 bases, with 16 bases left between them. Germline CDR1 and CDR2: MGHDK and SYGVNS. The CDR3 DNA is TGTGCCAGCAGTGCCAGGAGGGAAGTCCACACAGATACGCAGTATTTT. Translating gives CASSARREVHTDTQYF.

The genes are TRBV19 and TRBJ1-3, with D perhaps TRBD1 (6 bases). This CDR3 is 15 amino acids long. Germline loops: CDR1 LNHDA, CDR2 SQIVND (reference sequence). V was pared by 5 bases and J by 0 bases, with 11 bases between. The CDR3 DNA sequence: TGTGCCAGTAGTCCAGGGGCCCTCTCTGGAAACACCATATATTTT. Encoded protein: CASSPGALSGNTIYF. The whole variable domain, filled in from reference TRBV19 and TRBJ1-3, reads DGGITQSPKYLFRKEGQNVTLSCEQNLNHDAMYWYRQDPGQGLRLIYYSQIVNDFQKGDIAEGYSVSREKKESFPLTVTSAQKNPTAFYLCASSPGALSGNTIYFGEGSWLTVV.

The V call is TRBV6-5, the J call TRBJ2-7; 8 nucleotides agree with TRBD1. V gave up 6 bases and J gave up 3 bases; unmatched junction bases: 10. The CDR3 loop spans 15 amino acids. Germline loops: CDR1 MNHEY, CDR2 SVGAGI. The CDR3 DNA is TGTGCCAGCAGGAATTACCCAACAGGGGGCTACGAGCAGTACTTC. It codes for CASRNYPTGGYEQYF.

This clone was detected once. The rearrangement uses TRBV24-1 and TRBJ2-1, with D maybe TRBD2 (5 bases). CDR1 and CDR2 (germline): KGHDR, SFDVKD. The V gene lost 5 bases and the J gene lost 6 bases, with 16 bases spanning the gap. The CDR3 runs 15 residues. The CDR3 DNA reads TGTGCCACCAGTGCCCTCCCCCCAGAGGGCAATGAGCAGTTCTTC. This sequence encodes CATSALPPEGNEQFF.

The chain recombines TRBV30 with TRBJ1-5; 8 bases line up with TRBD1. J lost 2 bases, V lost 7 bases, and 4 bases had no gene match. Germline CDR1 is GTSNPN and CDR2 is SVGIG (reference sequence). The CDR3 loop spans 13 amino acids. The CDR3 nucleotides are TGTGCCTTATCGGACAGGGGCAATCAGCCCCAGCATTTT. Amino acid sequence: CALSDRGNQPQHF.

The gene calls are TRBV2 and TRBJ1-4; possibly TRBD1 for D (5 bases). The CDR3 has 15 residues. Looked up from germline, CDR1 is SNHLY and CDR2 is FYNNEI. V lost 4 bases, J lost 4 bases, and 13 bases lay in between. The CDR3: CASSGEGLVNEKLFF. CDR3 nucleotide sequence: TGTGCCAGCAGTGGGGAGGGACTGGTTAATGAAAAACTGTTTTTT.

This clone was seen more than once but under ten times. The chain uses TRBV6-6 and TRBJ2-1; the D gene is possibly TRBD2 (7 bases). Trimming pared 2 bases from V and 15 bases from J, leaving 11 bases between. Looked up from germline, CDR1 is MNHNY and CDR2 is SVGAGI (reference sequence). There are 11 residues in the CDR3. CDR3 DNA: TGTGCCAGCAGTTACGGGGGGGGCCGGTTCTTC. Encoded protein: CASSYGGGRFF.

V and J are TRBV3-1 (or the pseudogene TRBV3-2) and TRBJ1-1; possible D gene TRBD1, 5 bases. This CDR3 contains 13 residues. Germline V gene data show CDR1 as LGHDT and CDR2 as YNNKEL (reference sequence). V lost 1 base and J 12 bases, leaving 15 bases between the germline ends. As DNA, the CDR3 is TGTGCCAGCAGCCAAGGTCGGATCCAGGGAACTTTCTTT. Translating it yields CASSQGRIQGTFF.